This T cell receptor (beta chain) was captured in a study of T cell clonality in common variable immunodeficiency. Study outcomes and limitations: Compared with controls, CVID subjects had fewer shared TCRbeta clones.

Sequencing was performed with immunoSEQ multiplex PCR; in TCRdb, only in-frame clones are kept and a portion is missing. The profile covers tens of thousands of clones, none occurring a single time. Regarding this clone: Its antigen is currently unknown.

This clonotype originated in a person between 18 and 70 years old in good health. What was sequenced was peripheral blood mononuclear cells.

The CDR3 loop reads CAWSVLGVGSDEAFF. CDR3 bases read: TGTGCCTGGAGTGTACTCGGGGTGGGGTCTGACGAG. This chain uses TRBV30 with TRBJ1-1; no clear D. Coverage ceases 3 residues before the CDR3 finishes, and the germline J gene fills in the end. The CDR3 consists of 15 residues. Looked up from germline, CDR1 is GTSNPN and CDR2 is SVGIG (reference sequence).